Reported below is one T cell receptor beta chain. V gave up 4 bases and J gave up 8 bases, with 17 bases separating them. This CDR3 comprises 15 residues. The germline V gene has CDR1 LNHDA and CDR2 SQIVND (reference sequence). The data were taken from a study of blood T cell repertoires in COVID-19. The overall study: Samples came from the United States, Italy and Spain, spanning acute and convalescent COVID-19.

Ages ranged from about 18 to 100 years, with residence in approximately 25 US areas. Cohort 3 recovery required two negative PCRs, clearance, or symptom resolution. Original methodology: Amplification of reference gene primers provided the estimated nucleated cell counts. This table comes from immunoSEQ multiplex PCR, and its TCRdb copy is limited to in-frame clones, with some not included. For V, J and clone size, that table is used; D and trimming come from the DNA. The sample has hundreds of thousands of clones, approximately 90% seen once. Source material: PBMCs or T cells enriched from blood (not recorded which). The sequence was obtained from a woman aged 45-65 years who had recovered from COVID-19. The rearrangement uses TRBV19 and TRBJ1-4; a possible D gene is TRBD1 (6 bases). The DNA for the CDR3 is TGTGCCAGTAGTAGCAGTAGGGGGTACACGGAAAAACTGTTTTTT. This sequence encodes CASSSSRGYTEKLFF.